This T cell receptor beta chain was retrieved from a study of T-cell reconstitution after alpha-beta-depleted transplantation in children. Study-wide points: Expanded graft clones, several hundred of them, were reportedly the source of alpha-beta T cells about two months after transplant.

CDR1 is ENHRY, CDR2 SYGVKD, per germline. The ends lost 5 bases at V and 1 base at J; junction bases unmatched: 15. The CDR3 loop spans 20 amino acids. Construction of the TCRbeta library involved unique molecular identifiers. TCRdb re-called the PCR reads with MiXCR, one entry per CDR3 protein. The data show under 850,000 distinct CDR3 sequences, about an eighth seen once. This clonotype was recorded a few times. Antigen: not known. This TCR derives from a girl aged 2 to 10 with congenital amegakaryocytic thrombocytopenia, due to receive a stem cell transplant. Sequenced material: PBMCs, taken before TCRalphabeta/CD19-depleted stem cell transplant. The V gene is TRBV10-3, the J gene TRBJ2-6; TRBD1 agrees at 9 bases. The CDR3: CAISPLGQGPPWSGANVLTF. In DNA, the CDR3 is TGTGCCATCAGTCCTCTGGGACAGGGTCCCCCTTGGTCTGGGGCCAACGTCCTGACTTTC.